These 7 T cell receptor beta chains were sequenced from one sample in a study of blood T cell repertoires in COVID-19. Here immunoSEQ multiplex PCR was the method, and the copy in TCRdb shows in-frame clones only, minus some. Among under 60,000 clones listed, 77% were seen once. Sequenced: peripheral blood. These receptors all stem from a human donor with active or convalescent COVID-19. The donor label of this sample is uncertain.

The rearrangement uses TRBV6-2 or TRBV6-3 and TRBJ2-2; TRBD2 might be the D (6 bases). Germline CDR1 MNHEY, CDR2 SVGEGT. This CDR3 has 16 amino acids. V was shortened by 5 bases and J by 1 base, with 14 bases between the two germline ends. The CDR3 spells CASSATGGWNTGELFF. The CDR3 DNA reads as TGTGCCAGCAGTGCGACCGGGGGATGGAACACCGGGGAGCTGTTTTTT.

The V and J genes are TRBV29-1 and TRBJ2-5; 15 bases line up with TRBD2. The CDR3 contains 16 residues. The germline V gene has CDR1 SQVTM and CDR2 ANQGSEA. The J segment lost 0 bases and the V segment lost 6 bases, leaving 5 bases of the junction unmatched. The CDR3 loop reads CSVGLAGGPDQETQYF. In nucleotides, the CDR3 is TGCAGCGTAGGACTAGCGGGAGGGCCGGACCAAGAGACCCAGTACTTC.

This clone is medium-sized by share. The sample has other DNA sequences that encode this CDR3 too. V usage is TRBV7-9 and J usage is TRBJ2-1, with 9 positions matching TRBD2. The CDR3 sequence is 15 residues long. The V gene's germline CDR1 is SEHNR and CDR2 FQNEAQ (reference sequence). V was pared by 4 bases and J by 3 bases, with 4 bases of the junction left unmatched. This CDR3 reads CASSSPAGGYNEQFF. CDR3 nucleotide sequence: TGTGCCAGCAGCTCACCAGCGGGAGGCTACAATGAGCAGTTCTTC.

The chain carries TRBV5-5 and TRBJ2-7, with TRBD1 matching over 8 bases. The V segment lost 4 bases and the J segment 2 bases; nucleotides outside the gene matches: 8. In germline, CDR1 is SGHKS, CDR2 YYEKEE (reference sequence). The CDR3 totals 15 residues. In DNA, the CDR3 is TGTGCCAGCAGCGCGGAGGGGGACAGGCCCTACGAGCAGTACTTC. Translating gives CASSAEGDRPYEQYF.

As DNA, the CDR3 is TGTGCCAGCAGCGAGGACAGGGTAAACACTGAAGCTTTCTTT. Protein: CASSEDRVNTEAFF. J is TRBJ1-1 and V is TRBV9; 8 bases align to TRBD1. The ends lost 3 bases at V and 2 bases at J; junction bases unmatched: 3. Germline V gene sequence: CDR1 SGDLS, CDR2 YYNGEE. The CDR3 length is 14 residues.

The genes are TRBV6-4 and TRBJ1-1; 7 bases are shared with TRBD1. The CDR3 is made up of 13 amino acids. The V and J ends lost 6 bases and 3 bases, in that order; junction bases with no gene match: 4. Germline V CDR1 and CDR2: MRHNA, SNTAGT. CDR3 in amino acids: CASRRTGDTEAFF. The CDR3 DNA reads TGTGCCAGCAGGCGCACAGGGGACACTGAAGCTTTCTTT.

This clone showed up just once. The chain recombines TRBV30 with TRBJ1-1, with 8 bases identical to TRBD1. Germline CDR1 reads GTSNPN; CDR2 reads SVGIG (reference sequence). The CDR3 runs to 13 residues. After removal of 5 bases from V and 4 bases from J, the junction contained 6 bases not matched to a gene. CDR3 protein: CAWETGVFTEAFF. The CDR3 DNA is TGTGCCTGGGAGACAGGGGTTTTCACTGAAGCTTTCTTT. Full variable domain (outside the CDR3, taken from reference TRBV30 and TRBJ1-1): SQTIHQWPATLVQPVGSPLSLECTVEGTSNPNLYWYRQAAGRGLQLLFYSVGIGQISSEVPQNLSASRPQDRQFILSSKKLLLSDSGFYLCAWETGVFTEAFFGQGTRLTVV.